Listed here are 16 T cell receptor beta chains from one sample, sequenced in a study of T cell responses to AZD1222 COVID-19 vaccine. Clones were sequenced by immunoSEQ multiplex PCR, and TCRdb holds only the in-frame ones, with some missing. The sample table sets out about 140,000 clones. The sample comprised peripheral blood. The receptors derive from an adult in good health.

This chain connects TRBV6-1 to TRBJ1-1; D might be TRBD1 (6 bases). This CDR3 region has 16 residues. The germline V and J ends were trimmed by 4 bases and 4 bases, with 19 bases remaining between them. The germline gives CDR1 MNHNS, CDR2 SASEGT. The CDR3, as DNA: TGTGCCAGCAGTGGACAGGACAGTCCCCTAGCCACTGAAGCTTTCTTT. Protein sequence: CASSGQDSPLATEAFF.

The rearrangement uses TRBV19 and TRBJ1-3, with D tentatively TRBD1 (5 bases). The germline CDR1 and CDR2 sequences are LNHDA and SQIVND (reference sequence). The CDR3 is made up of 17 amino acids. Trimming left V 7 bases short and J 4 bases short, with 23 bases between. CDR3 bases: TGTGCCAGTACCCATACATTTTCGCGGGGCGGAGGAAACACCATATATTTT. Its protein is CASTHTFSRGGGNTIYF.

This chain links TRBV5-5 with TRBJ2-7; D call uncertain. CDR3 size: 12 residues. Between the trimmed V and J ends, which lost 0 bases and 4 bases, there was a span of 5 bases. The V gene's germline CDR1 is SGHKS and CDR2 YYEKEE (reference sequence). The DNA of the CDR3 is TGTGCCAGCAGCTTGGGGGTTTACGAGCAGTACTTC. The encoded protein is CASSLGVYEQYF.

The V and J genes are TRBV20-1 and TRBJ1-2; D is perhaps TRBD1 (5 bases). This CDR3 has 11 residues. Trimming took off 3 bases at V and 9 bases at J, with 11 bases between the two ends. The germline gives CDR1 DFQATT, CDR2 SNEGSKA (reference sequence). The CDR3 is CSASQGGSYTF. Written as DNA, the CDR3 is TGCAGTGCTAGTCAGGGAGGAAGCTACACCTTC.

The chain links TRBV9 to TRBJ1-1; D not resolved. Germline CDR1 is SGDLS and CDR2 is YYNGEE. V lost 0 bases to trimming and J lost 0 bases, with 6 bases between them. The CDR3 spans 14 residues. CDR3 in DNA: TGTGCCAGCAGCGTAGCTTTAGTGAACACTGAAGCTTTCTTT. It is translated as CASSVALVNTEAFF.

The J gene is TRBJ1-2, the V gene TRBV10-2, with D possibly being TRBD1 (5 bases). The CDR3 sequence is 13 residues long. Trimming cost V 8 bases and J 1 base, with 11 bases left between them. Germline CDR1 reads WSHSY; CDR2 reads SAAADI. The chain's CDR3 is CASLTGGNYGYTF. As DNA, the CDR3 is TGCGCCAGCCTCACGGGGGGTAACTATGGCTACACCTTC.

J is TRBJ2-5 and V is TRBV28, with 9 nucleotides matching TRBD2. The CDR3 runs to 14 residues. The V gene end was trimmed by 6 bases and the J gene end by 5 bases; junction bases not matched to a gene: 7. Germline V gene sequence: CDR1 MDHEN, CDR2 SYDVKM. The DNA of the CDR3 is TGTGCCAGCAGGAGTAGCGGGGGAGGGGAGACCCAGTACTTC. Protein sequence: CASRSSGGGETQYF.

The chain is built from TRBV11-2 and TRBJ1-1; TRBD1 matches 11 bases. CDR1 SGHAT and CDR2 FQNNGV come from the germline V gene. The CDR3 extends over 17 amino acids. Germline trimming cut 3 bases from V and 1 base from J; bases unmatched to any gene: 7. DNA of the CDR3: TGTGCCAGCAGCTTTCGTCTTGGGACAGGGGGGAACACTGAAGCTTTCTTT. This encodes CASSFRLGTGGNTEAFF.

The chain uses TRBV30 and TRBJ2-7; 8 nucleotides match TRBD1. The CDR3 is 12 amino acids. V trimming: 2 bases; J trimming: 7 bases; junction bases outside the gene matches: 4. Germline loops: CDR1 GTSNPN, CDR2 SVGIG (reference sequence). CDR3: CAWSRQGREQYF. CDR3 bases: TGTGCCTGGAGTAGACAGGGGCGTGAGCAGTACTTC.

This chain connects TRBV4-1 to TRBJ1-2, with D uncertain. The CDR3 length is 17 residues. V shed 4 bases and J shed 2 bases, with 20 bases lying between them. Germline V lookup: CDR1 MGHRA, CDR2 YSYEKL. CDR3 loop: CASSPSMAREYNYGYTF. As DNA, the CDR3 is TGCGCCAGCAGCCCCTCGATGGCGAGGGAATACAACTATGGCTACACCTTC.

The gene calls are TRBV19 and TRBJ2-2; a weak D match, TRBD1 (6 bases). The CDR3 covers 16 residues. V was trimmed by 5 bases and J by 6 bases, leaving 19 bases between them. Germline V gene data show CDR1 as LNHDA and CDR2 as SQIVND (reference sequence). CDR3 protein: CASSLNGQWFSGELFF. As DNA, the CDR3 is TGTGCCAGTAGTCTCAACGGACAGTGGTTTTCCGGGGAGCTGTTTTTT.

This sequence joins TRBV7-2 and TRBJ1-6, with D hard to call. CDR3 length: 16 amino acids. Per the germline V gene, CDR1 is SGHTA and CDR2 is FQGNSA. V was cut by 3 bases and J by 7 bases, with 16 bases left in between. In DNA form, the CDR3 reads TGTGCCAGCAGCTTGAGGGCAGTCGGGCAAAATTCACCCCTCCACTTT. It is translated as CASSLRAVGQNSPLHF.

This chain links TRBV7-9 with TRBJ1-6, with D possibly matching TRBD1 (5 bases). V dropped 3 bases and J dropped 5 bases, with 11 bases sitting between them. The germline CDR1 and CDR2 sequences are SEHNR and FQNEAQ (reference sequence). The CDR3 has 15 amino acids. The CDR3 bases are TGTGCCAGCAGCTTGGATCCCAGGGATAATTCACCCCTCCACTTT. Protein sequence: CASSLDPRDNSPLHF.

This chain joins TRBV15 and TRBJ1-1; 8 bases are a match to TRBD1. The CDR3 consists of 15 residues. Germline values: CDR1 LNHNV, CDR2 YYDKDF (reference sequence). The J segment lost 2 bases and the V segment lost 0 bases, leaving 2 bases of the junction unmatched. CDR3 nucleotides: TGTGCCACCAGCAGAGATGGGACAGGCAACACTGAAGCTTTCTTT. Translating it yields CATSRDGTGNTEAFF. The whole variable domain, remainder taken from reference TRBV15 and TRBJ1-1, is DAMVIQNPRYQVTQFGKPVTLSCSQTLNHNVMYWYQQKSSQAPKLLFHYYDKDFNNEADTPDNFQSRRPNTSFCFLDIRSPGLGDTAMYLCATSRDGTGNTEAFFGQGTRLTVV.

CDR3 sequence: CASSLLSGGLEEQYF. CDR3 DNA: TGTGCCAGCAGTTTACTCTCGGGGGGACTGGAGGAGCAGTACTTC. The V call is TRBV27, the J call TRBJ2-7, with 7 bases lining up with TRBD2. V shed 2 bases, J shed 7 bases, and the junction held 11 bases outside the gene matches. CDR3 size: 15 residues. Per germline, CDR1 MNHEY and CDR2 SMNVEV (reference sequence).

J is TRBJ1-2 and V is TRBV3-1 (or the pseudogene TRBV3-2); maybe TRBD1 (5 bases). The CDR3 runs 13 residues. Germline CDR1 is LGHDT and CDR2 is YNNKEL (reference sequence). The V end was cut by 7 bases, the J end by 9 bases, with 18 bases between. The CDR3 DNA is TGTGCCAGCACACCGGGACGGATTGGTAGCTACACCTTC. This encodes CASTPGRIGSYTF.